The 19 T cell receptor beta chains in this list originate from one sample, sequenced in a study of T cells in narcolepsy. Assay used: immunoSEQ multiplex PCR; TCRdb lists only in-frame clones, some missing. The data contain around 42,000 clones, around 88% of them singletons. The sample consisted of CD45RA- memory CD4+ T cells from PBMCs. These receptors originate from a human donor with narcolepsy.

CDR3 in DNA: TGTGCCAGCAGTGCTTGGGTCACTCAGCCCCAGCATTTT. Its translation is CASSAWVTQPQHF. This chain uses TRBV6-1 with TRBJ1-5, with unresolved D. Germline CDR1 MNHNS, CDR2 SASEGT. The V end lost 4 bases, the J end lost 6 bases, and 10 bases lay between the germline ends. This CDR3 contains 13 residues.

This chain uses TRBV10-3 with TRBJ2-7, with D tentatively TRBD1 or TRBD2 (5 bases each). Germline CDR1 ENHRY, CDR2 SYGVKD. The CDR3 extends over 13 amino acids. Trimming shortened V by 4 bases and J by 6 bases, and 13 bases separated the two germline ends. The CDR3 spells CAISASDSGEQYF. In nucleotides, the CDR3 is TGTGCCATCAGTGCGTCCGACAGCGGCGAGCAGTACTTC.

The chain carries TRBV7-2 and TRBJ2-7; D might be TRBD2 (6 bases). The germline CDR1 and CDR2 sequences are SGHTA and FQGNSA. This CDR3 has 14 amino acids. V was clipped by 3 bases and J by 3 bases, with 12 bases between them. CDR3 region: CASSLSGPVYEQYF. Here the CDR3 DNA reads TGTGCCAGCAGCTTGAGCGGGCCCGTCTACGAGCAGTACTTC.

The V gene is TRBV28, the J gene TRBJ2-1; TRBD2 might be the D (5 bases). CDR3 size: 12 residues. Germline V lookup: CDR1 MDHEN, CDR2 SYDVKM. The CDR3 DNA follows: TGTGCTTCCGGGGTCGGGCTAAATGAGCAGTTCTTC. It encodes CASGVGLNEQFF.

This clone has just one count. The CDR3 DNA is TGCTCCACGCGTAAAACAGATACGCAGTATTTT. It translates to CSTRKTDTQYF. V and J are TRBV20-1 and TRBJ2-3, with D unresolved. The CDR3 spans 11 residues. CDR1 is DFQATT, CDR2 SNEGSKA, per germline (reference sequence).

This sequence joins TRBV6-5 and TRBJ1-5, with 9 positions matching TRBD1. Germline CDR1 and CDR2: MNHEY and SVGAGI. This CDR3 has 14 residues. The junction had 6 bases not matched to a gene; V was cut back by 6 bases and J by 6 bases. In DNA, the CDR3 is TGTGCCAGCAGGAGGACAGGGGAGGGTCAGCCCCAGCATTTT. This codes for CASRRTGEGQPQHF.

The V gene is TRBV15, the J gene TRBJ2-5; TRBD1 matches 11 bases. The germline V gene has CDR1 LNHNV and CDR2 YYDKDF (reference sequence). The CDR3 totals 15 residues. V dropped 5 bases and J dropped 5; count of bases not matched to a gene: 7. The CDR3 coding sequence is TGTGCCACCAGCGGACGGGACAGGGGGAGGGAGACCCAGTACTTC. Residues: CATSGRDRGRETQYF.

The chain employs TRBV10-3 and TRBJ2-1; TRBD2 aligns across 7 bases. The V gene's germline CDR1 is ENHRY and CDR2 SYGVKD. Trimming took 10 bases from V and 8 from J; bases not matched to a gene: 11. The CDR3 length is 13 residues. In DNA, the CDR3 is TGTGCCACGGGGAGGGCCGGGGAGGATGAGCAGTTCTTC. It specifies CATGRAGEDEQFF.

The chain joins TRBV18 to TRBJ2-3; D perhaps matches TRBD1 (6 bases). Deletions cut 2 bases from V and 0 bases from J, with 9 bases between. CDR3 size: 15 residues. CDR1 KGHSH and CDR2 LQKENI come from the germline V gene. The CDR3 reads CASSPDTGSTDTQYF. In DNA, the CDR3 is TGTGCCAGCTCACCAGATACAGGGAGCACAGATACGCAGTATTTT.

As DNA, the CDR3 is TGTGCCAGCAGGAGACAGGTATCGAACACTGAAGCTTTCTTT. Its translation: CASRRQVSNTEAFF. This chain joins TRBV27 and TRBJ1-1; TRBD1 is a possible D gene (6 bases). CDR1 and CDR2 (germline): MNHEY, SMNVEV (reference sequence). The CDR3 runs 14 residues. V was pared by 6 bases and J by 1 base, with 12 bases between.

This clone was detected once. CDR3 loop: CASSGGPGGKTDTEAFF. The DNA for the CDR3 is TGTGCCAGCAGTGGGGGCCCGGGGGGCAAAACGGACACTGAAGCTTTCTTT. This chain connects TRBV9 to TRBJ1-1, with D possibly matching TRBD1 (6 bases). CDR1 SGDLS and CDR2 YYNGEE come from the germline V gene. V shed 5 bases and J shed 3 bases, with 23 bases lying between them. The length of the CDR3 is 17 residues.

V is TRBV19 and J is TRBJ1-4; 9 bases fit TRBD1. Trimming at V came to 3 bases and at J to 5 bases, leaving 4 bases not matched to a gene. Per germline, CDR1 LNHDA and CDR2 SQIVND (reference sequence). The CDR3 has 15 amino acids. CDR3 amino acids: CASSIFGQGNEKLFF. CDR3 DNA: TGTGCCAGTAGTATCTTTGGACAGGGGAATGAAAAACTGTTTTTT.

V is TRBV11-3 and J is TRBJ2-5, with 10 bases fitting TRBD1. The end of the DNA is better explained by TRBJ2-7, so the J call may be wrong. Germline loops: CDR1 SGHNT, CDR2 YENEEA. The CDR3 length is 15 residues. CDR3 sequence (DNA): TGTGCCAGCAGCTTTCTTGGGACAGGGGCTGGCGAGCAGTACTTC. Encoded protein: CASSFLGTGAGEQYF.

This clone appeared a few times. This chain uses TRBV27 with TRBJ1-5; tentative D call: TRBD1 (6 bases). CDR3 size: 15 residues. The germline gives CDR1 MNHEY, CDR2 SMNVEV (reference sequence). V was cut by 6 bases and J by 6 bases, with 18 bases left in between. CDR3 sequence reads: CASRPQGRRSQPQHF. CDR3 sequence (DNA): TGTGCCAGCAGACCACAGGGCCGGAGGAGTCAGCCCCAGCATTTT.

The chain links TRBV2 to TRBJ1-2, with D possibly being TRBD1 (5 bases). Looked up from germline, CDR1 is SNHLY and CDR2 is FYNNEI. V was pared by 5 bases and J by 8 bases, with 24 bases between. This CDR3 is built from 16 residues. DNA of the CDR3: TGTGCCAGCAGTAAAGATGGGGATGCAGGGATCTACGGCTACACCTTC. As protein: CASSKDGDAGIYGYTF.

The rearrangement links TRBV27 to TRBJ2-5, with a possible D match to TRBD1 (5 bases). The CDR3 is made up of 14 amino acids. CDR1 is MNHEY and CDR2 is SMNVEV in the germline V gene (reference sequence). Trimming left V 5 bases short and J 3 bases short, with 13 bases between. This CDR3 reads CASSAIQGKETQYF. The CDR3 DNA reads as TGTGCCAGCAGTGCCATTCAGGGTAAAGAGACCCAGTACTTC.

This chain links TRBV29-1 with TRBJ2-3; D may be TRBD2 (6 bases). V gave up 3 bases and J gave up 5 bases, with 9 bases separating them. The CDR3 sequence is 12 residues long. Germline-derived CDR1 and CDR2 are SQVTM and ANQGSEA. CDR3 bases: TGCAGCGTTGATGGGGGAGGAGATACGCAGTATTTT. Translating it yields CSVDGGGDTQYF.

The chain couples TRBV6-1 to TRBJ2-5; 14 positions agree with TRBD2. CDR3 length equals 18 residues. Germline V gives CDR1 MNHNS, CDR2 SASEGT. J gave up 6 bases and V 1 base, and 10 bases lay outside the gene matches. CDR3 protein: CASSEVHGTSGREKTQYF. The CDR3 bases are TGTGCCAGCAGTGAAGTCCACGGGACTAGCGGGAGAGAAAAGACCCAGTACTTC.

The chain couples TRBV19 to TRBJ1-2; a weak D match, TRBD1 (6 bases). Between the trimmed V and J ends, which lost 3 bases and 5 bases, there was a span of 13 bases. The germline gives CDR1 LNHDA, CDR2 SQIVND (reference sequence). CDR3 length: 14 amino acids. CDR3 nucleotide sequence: TGTGCCAGTAGTATCCAGGGGTCCAGATATGGCTACACCTTC. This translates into CASSIQGSRYGYTF.